The 27 T cell receptor beta chains below all came from one sample that was sequenced in a study of Ad26.COV2.S vaccination and SARS-CoV-2 variants. Method: immunoSEQ multiplex PCR; TCRdb's copy keeps in-frame clones and lacks some. The sample lists 500,000 or so clones; approximately 89% were seen once. As to treatment: some 20 received Ad26.COV2.S at low or high dose, single or two shots; roughly 5 received placebo; per-sample allocation not given. The samples were gathered on day 63 after the first injection of vaccine or placebo. The source was peripheral blood, collected in a trial of Ad26.COV2.S vaccine versus placebo. These receptors all come from a person aged 18-60 years who received the Ad26.COV2.S COVID-19 vaccine or a placebo.

This clone was observed a few times. The rearrangement links TRBV5-4 to TRBJ1-6, with 7 bases fitting TRBD1. The V and J ends lost 6 bases and 4 bases, in that order; junction bases with no gene match: 1. Per the germline V gene, CDR1 is SGHNT and CDR2 is YYREEE (reference sequence). The CDR3 sequence is 13 residues long. The CDR3 region is CASKGQYNSPLHF. CDR3 sequence (DNA): TGTGCCAGCAAGGGACAGTATAATTCACCCCTCCACTTT.

The chain joins TRBV5-6 to TRBJ2-3; D ambiguous. Germline V CDR1 and CDR2: SGHDT, YYEEEE. The CDR3 is made up of 14 amino acids. V dropped 7 bases and J dropped 2 bases, with 14 bases sitting between them. The CDR3 here is CASPTGGDTDTQYF. CDR3 coding DNA: TGTGCCAGCCCGACCGGCGGAGACACAGATACGCAGTATTTT.

The CDR3 region is CASSQGAPGQGGSPLHF. The CDR3 DNA is TGTGCCAGTAGTCAGGGAGCTCCGGGACAGGGAGGGTCACCCCTCCACTTT. The chain joins TRBV19 to TRBJ1-6; 9 nucleotides line up with TRBD1. V shed 5 bases and J 10 bases; nucleotides not matched to a gene: 15. The CDR3 loop spans 17 amino acids. Germline lookup yields CDR1 LNHDA and CDR2 SQIVND (reference sequence).

The rearrangement uses TRBV15 and TRBJ1-1; D is perhaps TRBD1 (5 bases). The CDR3 totals 14 residues. V was pared by 2 bases and J by 3 bases, with 10 bases between. Germline CDR1 reads LNHNV; CDR2 reads YYDKDF (reference sequence). The CDR3 bases are TGTGCCACCAGCAGACGGTCGGGGGACACTGAAGCTTTCTTT. It translates to CATSRRSGDTEAFF.

The chain employs TRBV5-6 and TRBJ2-7; the D is unclear. Per germline, CDR1 SGHDT and CDR2 YYEEEE. Trimming removed 2 bases from V and 1 base from J, with 7 bases in between. CDR3 size: 13 residues. CDR3: CASSFDISYEQYF. In DNA, the CDR3 is TGTGCCAGCAGCTTTGACATTTCCTACGAGCAGTACTTC.

This clone has more than one count but fewer than ten. The rearrangement joins TRBV5-5 to TRBJ1-6, with 8 bases aligning to TRBD1. V trimming: 3 bases; J trimming: 10 bases; junction bases outside the gene matches: 15. CDR3 length: 17 amino acids. Germline V gives CDR1 SGHKS, CDR2 YYEKEE (reference sequence). The CDR3: CASSSAHQTGAGSPLHF. In DNA, the CDR3 is TGTGCCAGCAGCTCGGCTCACCAGACAGGGGCCGGCTCACCCCTCCACTTT.

CDR3 amino acids: CASSSSMAPETQYF. The CDR3 DNA reads TGTGCCAGCAGCTCATCAATGGCGCCAGAGACCCAGTACTTC. The chain couples TRBV5-4 to TRBJ2-5; D ambiguous. The CDR3 loop spans 14 amino acids. CDR1 is SGHNT and CDR2 is YYREEE in the germline V gene (reference sequence). V lost 3 bases to trimming and J lost 4 bases, with 13 bases between them.

This clone came up a few times. This chain links TRBV29-1 with TRBJ1-2; D remains unclear. CDR1 and CDR2 (germline): SQVTM, ANQGSEA. CDR3 length: 11 amino acids. V lost 7 bases and J 2 bases, leaving 8 bases between the germline ends. CDR3 protein: CSGVENYGYTF. The CDR3 region has the DNA TGCAGCGGTGTTGAGAACTATGGCTACACCTTC.

Worth noting for this clone: One end of the junction does not line up with germline, which may come from a read error. The chain links TRBV7-7 to TRBJ2-2, with D possibly matching TRBD2 (5 bases). CDR1 is SSHAT and CDR2 is FNYEAQ in the germline V gene (reference sequence). The CDR3 extends over 13 amino acids. CDR3 loop: CASSPGNIGELFF. The CDR3, as DNA: TGTGCTAGCAGCCCGGGGAATATCGGGGAGCTGTTTTTT.

The rearrangement uses TRBV5-1 and TRBJ2-7; 13 bases are a match to TRBD2. This CDR3 spans 16 amino acids. Trimming took 4 bases from V and 1 from J; bases not matched to a gene: 5. CDR1 and CDR2 (germline): SGHRS, YFSETQ. CDR3 nucleotides: TGCGCCAGCAGCGGGAGGGGACTAGCGGGGTCCTACGAGCAGTACTTC. This sequence encodes CASSGRGLAGSYEQYF.

J is TRBJ2-1 and V is TRBV28; 8 nucleotides align to TRBD2. V was pared by 5 bases and J by 6 bases, with 9 bases of the junction left unmatched. The CDR3 has 15 amino acids. Germline values: CDR1 MDHEN, CDR2 SYDVKM. In nucleotides, the CDR3 is TGTGCCAGCAGTACCGGGACTAGTAGTCCCAATGAGCAGTTCTTC. Its protein product is CASSTGTSSPNEQFF.

The chain uses TRBV6-2 or TRBV6-3 and TRBJ1-5; TRBD1 matches 8 bases. V shed 5 bases and J 0 bases; nucleotides not matched to a gene: 6. Looked up from germline, CDR1 is MNHEY and CDR2 is SVGEGT. The CDR3 runs to 16 residues. The CDR3 DNA sequence: TGTGCCAGCAGTAAGACAGGGGCCTATAGCAATCAGCCCCAGCATTTT. This encodes CASSKTGAYSNQPQHF.

Regarding this clone: One end of the junction does not line up with germline, which may come from a read error. The V gene is TRBV5-1, the J gene TRBJ2-7; TRBD2 agrees at 11 bases. Germline V gene sequence: CDR1 SGHRS, CDR2 YFSETQ. The CDR3 contains 15 residues. This CDR3 reads CASNLWASGGSEQYF. CDR3 nucleotide sequence: TGCGCCAGCAACTTGTGGGCTAGCGGGGGGTCCGAGCAGTACTTC.

This clone was seen a single time. The rearrangement uses TRBV4-1 and TRBJ2-7, with 8 nucleotides matching TRBD2. CDR3 length equals 16 residues. The junction had 10 bases not matched to a gene; V was cut back by 3 bases and J by 3 bases. CDR1 is MGHRA, CDR2 YSYEKL, per germline. In DNA form, the CDR3 reads TGCGCCAGCAGCCATCAGCCACTAGCGGTATTCTACGAGCAGTACTTC. Amino acid sequence: CASSHQPLAVFYEQYF.

The J gene is TRBJ2-7, the V gene TRBV7-2, with 13 positions matching TRBD2. With V trimmed by 5 bases and J by 4 bases, 2 bases remained unmatched. This CDR3 has 14 amino acids. Germline assignment: CDR1 SGHTA and CDR2 FQGNSA. In DNA, the CDR3 is TGTGCCAGCAGCCGGACTAGCGGGAGTTACGAGCAGTACGTC. Translating it yields CASSRTSGSYEQYV.

Here the CDR3 reads CASSLVQGSYEQYF. The CDR3 bases are TGCGCCAGCAGCTTGGTACAGGGGAGCTACGAGCAGTACTTC. This chain links TRBV5-1 with TRBJ2-7, with 7 bases lining up with TRBD1. The CDR3 spans 14 residues. CDR1 SGHRS and CDR2 YFSETQ come from the germline V gene. The trim removed 0 bases at V and 3 bases at J, leaving 3 bases unmatched. Combining the CDR3 with reference TRBV5-1 and TRBJ2-7 gives the whole variable domain KAGVTQTPRYLIKTRGQQVTLSCSPISGHRSVSWYQQTPGQGLQFLFEYFSETQRNKGNFPGRFSGRQFSNSRSEMNVSTLELGDSALYLCASSLVQGSYEQYFGPGTRLTVT.

The chain employs TRBV5-4 and TRBJ2-7, with 10 nucleotides matching TRBD2. The germline gives CDR1 SGHNT, CDR2 YYREEE (reference sequence). CDR3 length: 15 amino acids. Trimming at V came to 1 base and at J to 2 bases, leaving 3 bases not matched to a gene. CDR3 sequence reads: CASSLTSGNTYEQYF. In nucleotides, the CDR3 is TGTGCCAGCAGCTTGACTAGCGGGAATACCTACGAGCAGTACTTC.

The chain is built from TRBV16 and TRBJ1-2; TRBD1 aligns across 10 bases. The CDR3 totals 14 residues. The ends lost 4 bases at V and 2 bases at J; junction bases unmatched: 1. The germline CDR1 and CDR2 sequences are KGHSY and FQNENV. CDR3 DNA sequence: TGTGCCAGCAGCCCGGGACAGGGGAACTATGGCTACACCTTC. Amino acids: CASSPGQGNYGYTF.

V usage is TRBV7-9 and J usage is TRBJ2-5; D possibly corresponds to TRBD1 (6 bases). This CDR3 has 15 amino acids. The germline V and J ends were trimmed by 1 base and 5 bases, with 14 bases remaining between them. Germline V gene lookup returns CDR1 SEHNR and CDR2 FQNEAQ (reference sequence). As DNA, the CDR3 is TGTGCCAGCAGCTTAGGGGGACACCCAGGGGAGACCCAGTACTTC. Translating gives CASSLGGHPGETQYF.

This chain joins TRBV25-1 and TRBJ2-2; D may correspond to TRBD1 or TRBD2 (5 bases each). The CDR3 is made up of 17 amino acids. Germline-derived CDR1 and CDR2 are MGHDK and SYGVNS. V shed 0 bases and J shed 4 bases, with 15 bases lying between them. In DNA, the CDR3 is TGTGCCAGCAGTGAATATACAGGACGACGGGGCACCGGGGAGCTGTTTTTT. The encoded protein is CASSEYTGRRGTGELFF.

The chain uses TRBV18 and TRBJ2-1; possibly TRBD2 for D (6 bases). This CDR3 has 14 amino acids. Looked up from germline, CDR1 is KGHSH and CDR2 is LQKENI. Trimming left V 6 bases short and J 5 bases short, with 14 bases between. CDR3 in DNA: TGTGCCAGCTCCCCGAGGAGGGCCCACAATGAGCAGTTCTTC. Amino acid sequence: CASSPRRAHNEQFF.

The genes are TRBV11-3 and TRBJ2-1; weak D call: TRBD2 (6 bases). The germline gives CDR1 SGHNT, CDR2 YENEEA. V lost 6 bases, J lost 8 bases, and 20 bases lay in between. This CDR3 contains 15 residues. The CDR3 DNA follows: TGTGCCAGCAGTTTCCGGGACTCAATGGATGATGAGCAGTTCTTC. Translating gives CASSFRDSMDDEQFF.

Points on this clone: One end of the junction is discordant with germline, which a read error may explain. This sequence joins TRBV9 and TRBJ2-2, with a possible D match to TRBD2 (6 bases). Germline V gene data show CDR1 as SGDLS and CDR2 as YYNGEE. The CDR3 contains 13 residues. CDR3 nucleotide sequence: TGTGCCAGCAGCCGGGCCTCGGGCGGGGAGTTGTTTTTT. Protein product: CASSRASGGELFF.

This clone was recorded a few times. The genes are TRBV19 and TRBJ2-5; D call uncertain. CDR3 length: 13 residues. Trimming cost V 5 bases and J 2 bases, with 9 bases left between them. Per germline, CDR1 LNHDA and CDR2 SQIVND (reference sequence). The CDR3 here is CASSLAQQETQYF. CDR3 in DNA: TGTGCCAGTAGTTTGGCCCAACAAGAGACCCAGTACTTC.

This clone was counted ten times or more. The V call is TRBV19, the J call TRBJ1-3; D not resolved. The CDR3 has 14 amino acids. Germline assignment: CDR1 LNHDA and CDR2 SQIVND (reference sequence). V dropped 3 bases and J dropped 0 bases, with 6 bases sitting between them. CDR3 residues: CASSIENSGNTIYF. CDR3 in DNA: TGTGCCAGTAGTATTGAGAACTCTGGAAACACCATATATTTT.

The chain has TRBV4-3 and TRBJ1-4, with D possibly being TRBD1 (6 bases). The CDR3 covers 16 residues. Trimming pared 1 base from V and 5 bases from J, leaving 14 bases between. Per germline, CDR1 LGHNA and CDR2 YSLEER. The CDR3 DNA sequence: TGCGCCAGCAGCCAAGGACGGGGGCTTCCGAATGAAAAACTGTTTTTT. Translation: CASSQGRGLPNEKLFF.

This clone was detected once. This rearrangement joins TRBV4-1 to TRBJ1-1; D gene unclear. The V gene lost 3 bases and the J gene lost 1 base, with 6 bases spanning the gap. This CDR3 has 13 amino acids. Germline V gene lookup returns CDR1 MGHRA and CDR2 YSYEKL. As DNA, the CDR3 is TGCGCCAGCAGCCACGGAGGGAACACTGAAGCTTTCTTT. Its translation is CASSHGGNTEAFF.